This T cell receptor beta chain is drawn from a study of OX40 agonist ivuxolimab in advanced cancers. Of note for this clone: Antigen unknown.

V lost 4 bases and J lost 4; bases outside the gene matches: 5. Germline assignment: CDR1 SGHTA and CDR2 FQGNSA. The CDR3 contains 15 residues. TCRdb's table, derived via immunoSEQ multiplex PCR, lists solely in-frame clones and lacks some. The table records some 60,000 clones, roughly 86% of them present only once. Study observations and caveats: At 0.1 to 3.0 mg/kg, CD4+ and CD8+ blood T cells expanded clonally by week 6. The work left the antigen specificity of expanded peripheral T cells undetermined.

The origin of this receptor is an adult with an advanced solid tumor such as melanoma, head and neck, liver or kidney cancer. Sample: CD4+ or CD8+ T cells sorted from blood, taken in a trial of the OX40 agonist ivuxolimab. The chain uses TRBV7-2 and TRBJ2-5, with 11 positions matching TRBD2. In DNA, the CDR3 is TGTGCCAGCAGCTCGAGGACTAGCGGGTCAGAGACCCAGTACTTC. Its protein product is CASSSRTSGSETQYF. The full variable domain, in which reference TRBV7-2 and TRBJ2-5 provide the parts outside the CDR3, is GAGVSQSPSNKVTEKGKDVELRCDPISGHTALYWYRQSLGQGLEFLIYFQGNSAPDKSGLPSDRFSAERTGGSVSTLTIQRTQQEDSAVYLCASSSRTSGSETQYFGPGTRLLVL.